The rows below give T cell receptor beta chains drawn from one sample of a study of blood T cells in healthy people across ages. Each CDR3 protein gets one entry after TCRdb re-called the 5' RACE reads with MiXCR. The repertoire holds some 1,000,000 distinct CDR3 sequences, with around 27% as singletons. These data are also associated with another study on T cells of mothers and their children.

The sample comprised blood. These TCRs come from a girl aged 2 to 9 in good health. The CDR3 runs from the conserved cysteine through the conserved F or W. Fields, in order: CDR3 length, D gene, V gene, J gene, clone size, CDR3 protein, CDR3 DNA. The D gene is left open where the match is weak. The size of a clone is reported for some rows only, either as once, few or many, or as a class for expanded clones.

16	NA	TRBV12-3/TRBV12-4	TRBJ1-1	few	CASSPPSVSMNTEAFF	TGTGCCAGCAGTCCACCTTCCGTGTCTATGAACACTGAAGCTTTCTTT
16	NA	TRBV20-1	TRBJ2-3	NA	CSAAAGPFLHTDTQYF	TGCAGTGCTGCCGCCGGGCCCTTCCTCCACACAGATACGCAGTATTTT
14	NA	TRBV4-3	TRBJ2-3	NA	CASSQEWGKDTQYF	TGCGCCAGCAGCCAAGAGTGGGGAAAAGATACGCAGTATTTT
15	NA	TRBV6-5	TRBJ1-2	NA	CASSYSKSAPQGYTF	TGTGCCAGCAGTTACTCGAAGTCGGCACCACAGGGCTACACCTTC
13	NA	TRBV12-3/TRBV12-4	TRBJ1-3	few	CASHGTSGNTIYF	TGTGCCAGCCACGGGACATCTGGAAACACCATATATTTT
13	TRBD2	TRBV5-1	TRBJ2-5	few	CASSGDYPATQYF	TGCGCCAGCAGCGGGGACTATCCCGCCACCCAGTACTTC
17	NA	TRBV9	TRBJ2-1	NA	CASSVGPGPLIWNEQFF	TGTGCCAGCAGCGTAGGTCCGGGGCCCCTGATTTGGAATGAGCAGTTCTTC
15	TRBD2	TRBV3-1	TRBJ2-5	NA	CASSQEAGGKETQYF	TGTGCCAGCAGCCAAGAAGCGGGAGGAAAAGAGACCCAGTACTTC
11	NA	TRBV28	TRBJ2-3	few	CASSFAYSQYF	TGTGCCAGCAGTTTCGCGTATTCGCAGTATTTT
15	NA	TRBV4-3	TRBJ1-2	NA	CASSQDRDTNYGYTF	TGCGCCAGCAGCCAAGATCGGGACACTAACTATGGCTACACCTTC
13	NA	TRBV20-1	TRBJ1-1	NA	CSASDPLNTEAFF	TGCAGTGCTAGTGATCCGTTGAACACTGAAGCTTTCTTT
12	NA	TRBV6-5	TRBJ1-1	few	CASSYSGVEAFF	TGTGCCAGCAGTTACTCGGGAGTTGAAGCTTTCTTT
14	NA	TRBV9	TRBJ2-7	NA	CTSSTGRNSYEQYF	TGTACCAGCAGTACGGGACGGAATTCCTACGAGCAGTACTTC
11	NA	TRBV28	TRBJ2-1	NA	CASSEGDEQFF	TGTGCCAGCTCCGAAGGGGATGAGCAGTTCTTC
13	TRBD1	TRBV29-1	TRBJ1-2	NA	CSAWDRGYYGYTF	TGCAGCGCCTGGGACAGGGGGTACTATGGCTACACCTTC
14	NA	TRBV11-2	TRBJ2-5	NA	CASSPGTWKETQYF	TGTGCCAGCAGCCCTGGGACCTGGAAAGAGACCCAGTACTTC
17	NA	TRBV2	TRBJ1-6	few	CASSEFAGSSYNSPLHF	TGTGCCAGCAGTGAATTTGCAGGTAGCTCCTATAATTCACCCCTCCACTTT
13	NA	TRBV13	TRBJ2-7	NA	CASSRSDVYEQYF	TGTGCCAGCAGCCGCTCGGACGTCTACGAGCAGTACTTC
13	NA	TRBV11-2	TRBJ2-7	few	CASSFPQLYEQYF	TGTGCCAGCAGCTTCCCGCAGCTCTACGAGCAGTACTTC
16	TRBD2	TRBV28	TRBJ2-3	NA	CASSWGRGRMGDTQYF	TGTGCCAGCAGTTGGGGCCGCGGGAGAATGGGAGATACGCAGTATTTT
16	NA	TRBV9	TRBJ2-1	NA	CASSVQQASKLGEQFF	TGTGCCAGCAGCGTTCAGCAGGCTAGTAAGTTGGGTGAGCAGTTCTTC
16	NA	TRBV5-1	TRBJ2-7	few	CASSLAIRGFFYEQYF	TGCGCCAGCAGCTTGGCGATAAGGGGTTTTTTCTACGAGCAGTACTTC
16	NA	TRBV29-1	TRBJ1-1	NA	CSVEGVRGQADTEAFF	TGCAGCGTTGAAGGGGTCCGGGGGCAGGCAGACACTGAAGCTTTCTTT
15	TRBD2	TRBV25-1	TRBJ2-7	NA	CATESGLAGVYEQYF	TGTGCCACCGAAAGTGGACTAGCGGGAGTCTACGAGCAGTACTTC
16	NA	TRBV21-1	TRBJ1-2	few	CASSNGQDPPIYGYTF	TGTGCCAGCAGCAACGGACAGGACCCACCTATCTATGGCTACACCTTC
17	TRBD2	TRBV29-1	TRBJ2-3	NA	CSVDFLTSGGSTDTQYF	TGCAGCGTTGATTTTCTTACTAGCGGGGGGTCCACAGATACGCAGTATTTT
16	TRBD2	TRBV12-3/TRBV12-4	TRBJ2-1	few	CASSPLLAGLGNEQFF	TGTGCCAGCAGTCCACTCCTAGCGGGGTTAGGCAATGAGCAGTTCTTC